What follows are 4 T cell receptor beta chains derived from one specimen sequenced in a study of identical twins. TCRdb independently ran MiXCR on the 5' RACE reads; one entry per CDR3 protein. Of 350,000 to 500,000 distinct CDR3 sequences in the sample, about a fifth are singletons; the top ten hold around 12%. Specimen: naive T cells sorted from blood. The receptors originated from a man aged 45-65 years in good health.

The CDR3 sequence is CASSLVWAGTSSYEQYF. The CDR3 nucleotides are TGTGCCAGCAGTCTAGTGTGGGCGGGGACAAGCTCCTACGAGCAGTACTTC. The chain carries TRBV7-2 and TRBJ2-7; the D call may be TRBD1 or TRBD2 (6 bases each). The germline gives CDR1 SGHTA, CDR2 FQGNSA. The germline V and J ends were trimmed by 6 bases and 0 bases, with 21 bases remaining between them. The CDR3 consists of 17 residues.

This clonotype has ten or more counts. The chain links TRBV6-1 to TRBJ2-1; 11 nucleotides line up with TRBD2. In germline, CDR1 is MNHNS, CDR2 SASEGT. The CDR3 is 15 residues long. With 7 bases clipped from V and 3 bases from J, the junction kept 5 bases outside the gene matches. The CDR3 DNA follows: TGTGCCAGCACCTCGACTAGCGGGATCTACAATGAGCAGTTCTTC. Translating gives CASTSTSGIYNEQFF.

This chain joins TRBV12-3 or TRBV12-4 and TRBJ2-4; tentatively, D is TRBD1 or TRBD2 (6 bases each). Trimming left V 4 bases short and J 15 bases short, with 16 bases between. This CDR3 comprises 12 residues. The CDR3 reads CASSSTLGGRYF. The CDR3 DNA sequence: TGTGCCAGCAGTTCTACCCTAGGGGGGAGGTACTTC.

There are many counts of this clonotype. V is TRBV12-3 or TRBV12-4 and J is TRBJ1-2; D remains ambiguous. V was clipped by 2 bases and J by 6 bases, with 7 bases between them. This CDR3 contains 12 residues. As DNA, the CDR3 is TGTGCCAGCAGTTTATGGGGAGATGGCTACACCTTC. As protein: CASSLWGDGYTF.